These 11 T cell receptor beta chains were sequenced from one sample in a study of blood T cell repertoires in COVID-19. Some clones are missing from TCRdb's copy, which holds only in-frame ones; the method was immunoSEQ multiplex PCR. Among about 220,000 clones listed, around 75% were seen once. The sample taken for sequencing was peripheral blood. The receptor set was obtained from a human donor in a cohort sampled during active COVID-19.

The V gene is TRBV19, the J gene TRBJ2-1; 8 bases line up with TRBD2. Germline V lookup: CDR1 LNHDA, CDR2 SQIVND (reference sequence). The ends lost 6 bases at V and 6 bases at J; junction bases unmatched: 10. CDR3 size: 15 residues. The CDR3 is CASRTVAGKGNEQFF. The CDR3, as DNA: TGTGCCAGTAGAACCGTAGCGGGAAAAGGCAATGAGCAGTTCTTC. The variable domain in full, completed from reference TRBV19 and TRBJ2-1, reads DGGITQSPKYLFRKEGQNVTLSCEQNLNHDAMYWYRQDPGQGLRLIYYSQIVNDFQKGDIAEGYSVSREKKESFPLTVTSAQKNPTAFYLCASRTVAGKGNEQFFGPGTRLTVL.

A note on this clone: The same CDR3 arises from other DNA sequences in this sample as well. The V gene is TRBV2, the J gene TRBJ2-7; 7 nucleotides line up with TRBD1. Germline loops: CDR1 SNHLY, CDR2 FYNNEI. J lost 7 bases, V lost 4 bases, and 1 base had no gene match. This CDR3 has 11 residues. CDR3 loop: CASSGQGEQYF. The DNA for the CDR3 is TGTGCCAGCAGTGGACAGGGTGAGCAGTACTTC.

The J gene is TRBJ2-2, the V gene TRBV7-2; unclear D gene. This CDR3 region has 15 residues. The V gene's germline CDR1 is SGHTA and CDR2 FQGNSA. The V and J ends lost 3 bases and 4 bases respectively, with 12 bases between them. The CDR3 loop is CASSFLSQSTGELFF. The CDR3 bases are TGTGCCAGCAGCTTTCTCTCGCAGTCCACCGGGGAGCTGTTTTTT.

The table lists this clone with a count of one. The J gene is TRBJ1-1, the V gene TRBV10-3; D is uncertain. This CDR3 has 13 amino acids. The V gene's germline CDR1 is ENHRY and CDR2 SYGVKD. Trimming left V 1 base short and J 4 bases short, with 7 bases between. DNA of the CDR3: TGTGCCATCAGTGAGTTGGCCTCCACTGAAGCTTTCTTT. Encoded protein: CAISELASTEAFF.

This CDR3 reads CASFSGLYNEQFF. As DNA, the CDR3 is TGTGCCAGTTTTAGCGGGCTATACAATGAGCAGTTCTTC. V gene TRBV19 combines with J gene TRBJ2-1, with 7 positions matching TRBD2. The CDR3 is made up of 13 amino acids. Trimming cost V 8 bases and J 4 bases; bases outside gene matches: 5. The V gene's germline CDR1 is LNHDA and CDR2 SQIVND (reference sequence). The full variable domain, with the rest looked up from reference TRBV19 and TRBJ2-1, is DGGITQSPKYLFRKEGQNVTLSCEQNLNHDAMYWYRQDPGQGLRLIYYSQIVNDFQKGDIAEGYSVSREKKESFPLTVTSAQKNPTAFYLCASFSGLYNEQFFGPGTRLTVL.

V gene TRBV15 combines with J gene TRBJ2-7, with D perhaps matching TRBD2 (5 bases). The germline gives CDR1 LNHNV, CDR2 YYDKDF (reference sequence). Trimming cost V 1 base and J 3 bases, with 13 bases left between them. The CDR3 runs 15 residues. The CDR3 spells CATSRGQGSGYEQYF. CDR3 nucleotides: TGTGCCACCAGCAGAGGACAAGGGAGTGGCTACGAGCAGTACTTC.

The genes are TRBV27 and TRBJ1-3, with 8 bases fitting TRBD1. With 6 bases clipped from V and 0 bases from J, the junction kept 10 bases outside the gene matches. The CDR3 totals 17 residues. Germline lookup yields CDR1 MNHEY and CDR2 SMNVEV (reference sequence). The CDR3 DNA follows: TGTGCCAGCAGCCGAGGGACAGGTATCGGCTCTGGAAACACCATATATTTT. This gives the protein CASSRGTGIGSGNTIYF.

The chain joins TRBV19 to TRBJ1-1, with 8 bases aligning to TRBD1. Germline CDR1 and CDR2: LNHDA and SQIVND (reference sequence). The CDR3 extends over 18 amino acids. V shed 3 bases, J shed 4 bases, and the junction held 16 bases outside the gene matches. The CDR3 is CASSIGSRTGRWGTEAFF. In nucleotides, the CDR3 is TGTGCCAGTAGTATTGGGTCCCGGACAGGGCGATGGGGCACTGAAGCTTTCTTT.

V gene TRBV19 combines with J gene TRBJ1-5; 9 positions match TRBD1. The CDR3 is made up of 18 amino acids. V was pared by 5 bases and J by 2 bases, with 13 bases of the junction left unmatched. Germline V CDR1 and CDR2: LNHDA, SQIVND (reference sequence). The CDR3 bases are TGTGCCAGTAGTGTCCCCGGGACAGGGATAGTTGGCAATCAGCCCCAGCATTTT. Protein sequence: CASSVPGTGIVGNQPQHF.

V usage is TRBV18 and J usage is TRBJ2-3, with 7 bases aligning to TRBD2. Germline CDR1 reads KGHSH; CDR2 reads LQKENI. This CDR3 has 15 amino acids. The junction had 5 bases not matched to a gene; V was cut back by 4 bases and J by 1 base. Written as DNA, the CDR3 is TGTGCCAGCTCACGGACTAGAGTGGGCACAGATACGCAGTATTTT. Its translation: CASSRTRVGTDTQYF.

The genes are TRBV5-1 and TRBJ2-5, with a weak D call TRBD1 (6 bases). Germline V lookup: CDR1 SGHRS, CDR2 YFSETQ. The CDR3 is 14 residues long. V lost 4 bases, J lost 1 base, and 11 bases lay in between. CDR3 protein: CASSPGTPQETQYF. CDR3 DNA sequence: TGCGCCAGCAGCCCGGGGACACCCCAAGAGACCCAGTACTTC.